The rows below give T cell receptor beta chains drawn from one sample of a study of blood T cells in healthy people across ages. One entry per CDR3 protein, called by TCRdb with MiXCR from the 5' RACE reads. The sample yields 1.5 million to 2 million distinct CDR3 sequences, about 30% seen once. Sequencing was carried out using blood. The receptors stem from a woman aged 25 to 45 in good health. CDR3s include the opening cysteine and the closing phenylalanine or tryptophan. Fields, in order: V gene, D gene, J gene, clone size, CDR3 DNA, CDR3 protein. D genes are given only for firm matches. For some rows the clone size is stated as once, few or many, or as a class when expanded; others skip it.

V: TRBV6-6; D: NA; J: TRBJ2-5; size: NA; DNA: TGTGCCAGCAGTTACGGGGATAGTAGTGGGCTAAAGACCCAGTACTTC; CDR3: CASSYGDSSGLKTQYF
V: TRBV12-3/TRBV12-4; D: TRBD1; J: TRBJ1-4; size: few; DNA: TGTGCCAGCAGATCAACAGGGGGCGTTGAAAAACTGTTTTTT; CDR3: CASRSTGGVEKLFF
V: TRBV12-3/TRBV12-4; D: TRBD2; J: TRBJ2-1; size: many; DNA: TGTGCCAGCAGTCAGAGCGGGGGGGCAATCAATGAGCAGTTCTTC; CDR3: CASSQSGGAINEQFF
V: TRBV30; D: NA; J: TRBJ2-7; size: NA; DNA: TGTGCCTGGAGCACGGGGCACGAGCAGTACTTC; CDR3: CAWSTGHEQYF
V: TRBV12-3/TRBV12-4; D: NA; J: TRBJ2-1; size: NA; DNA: TGTGCCAGCAGCGCCTCTGGGGCAGTTTTGTTCTTC; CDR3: CASSASGAVLFF
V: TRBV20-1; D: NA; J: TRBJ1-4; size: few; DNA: TGCAGTGCTAGAGATTCGGCAGGCAGCGAAAAACTGTTTTTT; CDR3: CSARDSAGSEKLFF
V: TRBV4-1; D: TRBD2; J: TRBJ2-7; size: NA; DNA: TGCGCCAGCAGCCAAGATGCCGGGACTAGCGGGGGGGCGGTCGAGCAGTACTTC; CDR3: CASSQDAGTSGGAVEQYF
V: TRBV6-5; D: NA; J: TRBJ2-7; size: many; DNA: TGTGCCAGCAGTTCCTACAGCACTTCCTACGAGCAGTACTTC; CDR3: CASSSYSTSYEQYF
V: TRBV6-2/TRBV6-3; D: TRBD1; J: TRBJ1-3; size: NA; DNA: TGTGCCAGCAGTTCAATCGGGACAGGCAACGAGAACACCATATATTTT; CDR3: CASSSIGTGNENTIYF
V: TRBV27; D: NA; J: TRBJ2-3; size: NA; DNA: TGTGCCAGCAGCAGTAGGGGTCTCCTCCGGGATACGCAGTATTTT; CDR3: CASSSRGLLRDTQYF
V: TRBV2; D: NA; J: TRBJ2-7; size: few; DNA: TGTGCCAGCAGGTTCTTGGAACTGAGGGAGCAGTACTTC; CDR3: CASRFLELREQYF
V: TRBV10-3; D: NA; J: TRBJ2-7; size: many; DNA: TGTGCCATCAGCCGAGGAGGGCGGGAGCAGTACTTC; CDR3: CAISRGGREQYF
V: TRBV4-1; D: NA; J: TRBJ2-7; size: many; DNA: TGCGCCAGCAGCCAAGTGGACACAAACTCCTACGAGCAGTACTTC; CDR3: CASSQVDTNSYEQYF
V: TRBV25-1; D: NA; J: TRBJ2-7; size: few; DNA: TGTGCCAGCAGTGAGAGGGCGGGGCGCTTCTACGAGCAGTACTTC; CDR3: CASSERAGRFYEQYF
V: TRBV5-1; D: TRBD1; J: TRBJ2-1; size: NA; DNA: TGCGCCAACACCCGGGACAGCCACAATGAGCAGTTCTTC; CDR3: CANTRDSHNEQFF
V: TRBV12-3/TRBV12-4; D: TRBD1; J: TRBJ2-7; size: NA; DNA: TGTGCCAGCAGTCCCAAGACCCAGGGGGCGAAGTACGAGCAGTACTTC; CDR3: CASSPKTQGAKYEQYF
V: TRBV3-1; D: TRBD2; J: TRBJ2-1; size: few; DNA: TGTGCCAGCAGCCAAGATGGAGAGCGGGGCCACAATGAGCAGTTCTTC; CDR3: CASSQDGERGHNEQFF
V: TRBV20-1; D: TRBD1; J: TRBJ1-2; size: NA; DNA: TGCAGTGCCCAACCAGGGGGGGGCTACACCTTC; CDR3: CSAQPGGGYTF
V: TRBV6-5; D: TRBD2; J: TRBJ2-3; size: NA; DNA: TGTGCCAGCAGCCGTAGCGGGAACTCAGATACGCAGTATTTT; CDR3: CASSRSGNSDTQYF
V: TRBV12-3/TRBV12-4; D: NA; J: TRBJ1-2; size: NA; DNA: TGTGCCAGCAGTTTTTTACGTGGCTACACCTTC; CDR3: CASSFLRGYTF
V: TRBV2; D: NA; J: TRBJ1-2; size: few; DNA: TGTGCCAGCATGAGACAGAACTATGGCTACACCTTC; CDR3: CASMRQNYGYTF
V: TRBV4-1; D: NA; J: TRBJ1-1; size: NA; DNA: TGCGCCAGCAGCCAGGGTCCGGTCAGGGAGAATACTGAAGCTTTCTTT; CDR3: CASSQGPVRENTEAFF
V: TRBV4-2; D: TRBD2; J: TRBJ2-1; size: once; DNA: TGTGCCAGCAGCCAACCAGCGGGGGGGCTGGGCAATGAGCAGTTCTTC; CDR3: CASSQPAGGLGNEQFF
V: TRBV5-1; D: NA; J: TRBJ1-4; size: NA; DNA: TGCGCCAGCAGCTTGGAAGCGGGGATAGCTAATGAAAAACTGTTTTTT; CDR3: CASSLEAGIANEKLFF
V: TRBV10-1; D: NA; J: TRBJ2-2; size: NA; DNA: TGCGCCAGCAGTGAGAGGGTCGGTAACACCGGGGAGCTGTTTTTT; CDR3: CASSERVGNTGELFF
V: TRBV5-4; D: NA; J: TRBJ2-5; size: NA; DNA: TGTGCCAGCAGCTCGACCCCAGCCCCCCAAGAGGCCCAGTACTTC; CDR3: CASSSTPAPQEAQYF
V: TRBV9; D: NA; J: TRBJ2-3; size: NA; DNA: TGTGCCAGCAGTGTGACTAGGGGGTTGGTGGCGACAGATACGCAGTATTTT; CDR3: CASSVTRGLVATDTQYF